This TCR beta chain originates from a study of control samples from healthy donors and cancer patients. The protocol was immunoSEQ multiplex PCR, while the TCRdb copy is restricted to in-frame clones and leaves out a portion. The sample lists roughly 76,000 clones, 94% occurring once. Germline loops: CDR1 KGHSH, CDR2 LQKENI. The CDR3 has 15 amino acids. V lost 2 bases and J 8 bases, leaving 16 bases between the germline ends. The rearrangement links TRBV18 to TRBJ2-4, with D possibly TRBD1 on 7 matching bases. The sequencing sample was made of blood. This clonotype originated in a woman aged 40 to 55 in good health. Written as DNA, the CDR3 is TGTGCCAGCTCACCAAATCAGGGGGGAGTCGACATTCAGTACTTC. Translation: CASSPNQGGVDIQYF.